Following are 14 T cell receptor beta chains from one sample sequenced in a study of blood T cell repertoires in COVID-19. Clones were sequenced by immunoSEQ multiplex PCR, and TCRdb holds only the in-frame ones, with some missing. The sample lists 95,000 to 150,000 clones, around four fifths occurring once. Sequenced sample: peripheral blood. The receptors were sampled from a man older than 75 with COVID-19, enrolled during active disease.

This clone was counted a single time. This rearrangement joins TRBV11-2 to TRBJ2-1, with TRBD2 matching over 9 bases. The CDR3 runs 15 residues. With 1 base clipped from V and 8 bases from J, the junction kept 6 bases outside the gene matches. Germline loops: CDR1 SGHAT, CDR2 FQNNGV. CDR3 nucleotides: TGTGCCAGCAGCTTAGGCGGGAGGGCTCGGCATGAGCAGTTCTTC. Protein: CASSLGGRARHEQFF. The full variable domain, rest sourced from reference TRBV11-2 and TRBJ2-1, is EAGVAQSPRYKIIEKRQSVAFWCNPISGHATLYWYQQILGQGPKLLIQFQNNGVVDDSQLPKDRFSAERLKGVDSTLKIQPAKLEDSAVYLCASSLGGRARHEQFFGPGTRLTVL.

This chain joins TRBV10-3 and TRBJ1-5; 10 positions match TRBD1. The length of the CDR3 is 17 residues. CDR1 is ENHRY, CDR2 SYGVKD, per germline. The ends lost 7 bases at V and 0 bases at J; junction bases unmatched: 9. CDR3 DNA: TGTGCCATCAAATCCGGGACAGGGGATTATAGCAATCAGCCCCAGCATTTT. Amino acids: CAIKSGTGDYSNQPQHF.

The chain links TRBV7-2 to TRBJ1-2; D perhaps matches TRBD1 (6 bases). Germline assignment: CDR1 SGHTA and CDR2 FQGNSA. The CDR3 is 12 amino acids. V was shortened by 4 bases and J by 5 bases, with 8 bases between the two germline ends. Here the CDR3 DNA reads TGTGCCAGCAGCTCAACAGGGTATGGCTACACCTTC. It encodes CASSSTGYGYTF. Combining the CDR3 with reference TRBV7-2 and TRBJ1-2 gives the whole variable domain GAGVSQSPSNKVTEKGKDVELRCDPISGHTALYWYRQSLGQGLEFLIYFQGNSAPDKSGLPSDRFSAERTGGSVSTLTIQRTQQEDSAVYLCASSSTGYGYTFGSGTRLTVV.

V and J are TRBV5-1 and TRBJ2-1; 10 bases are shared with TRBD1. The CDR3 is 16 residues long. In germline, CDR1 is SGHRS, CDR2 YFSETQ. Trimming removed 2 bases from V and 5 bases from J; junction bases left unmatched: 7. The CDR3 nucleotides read TGCGCCAGCAGCTTCTTGGACAGGGGGGCTCACAATGAGCAGTTCTTC. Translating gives CASSFLDRGAHNEQFF.

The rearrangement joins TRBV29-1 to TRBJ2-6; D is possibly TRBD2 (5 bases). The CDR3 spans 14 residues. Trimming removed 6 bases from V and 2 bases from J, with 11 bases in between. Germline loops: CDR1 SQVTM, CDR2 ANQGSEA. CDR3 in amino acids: CSVAGVAGANVLTF. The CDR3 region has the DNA TGCAGCGTCGCCGGGGTGGCTGGGGCCAACGTCCTGACTTTC.

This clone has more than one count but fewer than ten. The chain's CDR3 is CASSPRGGGLSGNTIYF. The CDR3 DNA reads as TGTGCCAGCAGTCCCCGAGGGGGGGGGCTGTCTGGAAACACCATATATTTT. The chain combines TRBV7-2 with TRBJ1-3, with D perhaps matching TRBD1 (6 bases). Per the germline V gene, CDR1 is SGHTA and CDR2 is FQGNSA. The CDR3 loop spans 17 amino acids. Trimming removed 6 bases from V and 1 base from J, with 19 bases in between.

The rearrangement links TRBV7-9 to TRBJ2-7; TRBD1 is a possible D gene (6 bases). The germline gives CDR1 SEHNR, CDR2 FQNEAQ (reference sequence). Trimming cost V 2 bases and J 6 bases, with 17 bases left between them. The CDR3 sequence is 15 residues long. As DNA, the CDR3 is TGTGCCAGCAGCTTAACGTTCGGGACATGGAGCGAGCAGTACTTC. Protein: CASSLTFGTWSEQYF.

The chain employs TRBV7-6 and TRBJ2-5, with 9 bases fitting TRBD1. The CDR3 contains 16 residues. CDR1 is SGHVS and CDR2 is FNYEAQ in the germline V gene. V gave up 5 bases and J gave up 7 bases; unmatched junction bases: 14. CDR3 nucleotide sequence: TGTGCCAGCAGCGGGCGGACAGGGGTCGCCTGGGGGACCCAGTACTTC. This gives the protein CASSGRTGVAWGTQYF.

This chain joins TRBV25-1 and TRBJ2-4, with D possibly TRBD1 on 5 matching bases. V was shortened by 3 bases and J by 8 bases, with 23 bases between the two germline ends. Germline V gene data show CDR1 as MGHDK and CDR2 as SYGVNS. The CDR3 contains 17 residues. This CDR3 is CASSEDLPAGKYDIQYF. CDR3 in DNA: TGTGCCAGCAGTGAGGACCTGCCGGCAGGGAAGTATGACATTCAGTACTTC.

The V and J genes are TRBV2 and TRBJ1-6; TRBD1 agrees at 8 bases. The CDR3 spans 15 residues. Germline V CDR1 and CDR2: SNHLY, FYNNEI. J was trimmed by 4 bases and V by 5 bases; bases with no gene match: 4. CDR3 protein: CASSLTGAYNSPLHF. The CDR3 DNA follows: TGTGCCAGCAGTCTGACAGGGGCATATAATTCACCCCTCCACTTT.

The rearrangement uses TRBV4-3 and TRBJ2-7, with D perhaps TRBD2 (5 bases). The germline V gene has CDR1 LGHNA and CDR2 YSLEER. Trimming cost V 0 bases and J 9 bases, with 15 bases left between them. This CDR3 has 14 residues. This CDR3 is CASSQDRAIGRQYF. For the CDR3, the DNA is TGCGCCAGCAGCCAAGATAGGGCGATTGGGAGGCAGTACTTC.

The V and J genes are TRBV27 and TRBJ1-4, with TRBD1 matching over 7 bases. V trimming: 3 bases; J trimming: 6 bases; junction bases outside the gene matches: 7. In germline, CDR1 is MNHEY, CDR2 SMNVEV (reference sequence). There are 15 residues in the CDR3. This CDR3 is CASSLSGTVYEKLFF. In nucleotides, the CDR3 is TGTGCCAGCAGTTTGTCCGGGACAGTGTATGAAAAACTGTTTTTT.

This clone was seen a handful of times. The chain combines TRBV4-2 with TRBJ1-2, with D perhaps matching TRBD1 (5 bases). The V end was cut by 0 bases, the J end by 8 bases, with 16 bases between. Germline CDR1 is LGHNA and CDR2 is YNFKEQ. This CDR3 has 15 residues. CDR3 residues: CASSQDQGALGGYTF. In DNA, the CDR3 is TGTGCCAGCAGCCAAGATCAGGGTGCCCTGGGAGGCTACACCTTC.

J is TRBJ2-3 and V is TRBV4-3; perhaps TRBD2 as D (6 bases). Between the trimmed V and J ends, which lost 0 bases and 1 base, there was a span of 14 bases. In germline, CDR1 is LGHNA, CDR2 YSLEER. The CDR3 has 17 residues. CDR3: CASSQDLGSSGTDTQYF. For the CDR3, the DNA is TGCGCCAGCAGCCAAGATCTCGGGAGTTCGGGCACAGATACGCAGTATTTT.